This entry is about one TCR beta chain. Its antigen is currently unknown. This sample is part of a study of a mutant IDH1 vaccine in newly diagnosed glioma. Study-level information: Vaccinations were initiated 4-6 weeks following radiotherapy alone, or were given together with temozolomide cycles.

Time point of the sample: week 5, during vaccination. In the vaccine, a single dose held 300 ug of the mutant IDH1 20-mer peptide, along with topical imiquimod. Donors had new IDH1-mutant astrocytomas of WHO grade 3 or 4 (ATRX-lost). Overall study findings and caveats: With respect to changes in top peripheral T cell clonotypes, pseudoprogression seemed unrelated.

Assay: immunoSEQ multiplex PCR; the TCRdb copy retains only in-frame clones and omits some. The sample lists 52,000 or so clones, 65% to 90% occurring once. The CDR3 has 16 residues. V lost 0 bases to trimming and J lost 2 bases; unmatched junction nucleotides: 7. Germline V CDR1 and CDR2: SGHRS, YFSETQ. The receptor's source is a woman aged 18-30 years with glioma. Some clones in this sample may be carry-over from other donors' samples. This sequence joins TRBV5-1 and TRBJ2-5; TRBD2 matches at 7 bases. Specimen: PBMCs, collected from a glioma patient whose treatment included an IDH1 peptide vaccine. The DNA of the CDR3 is TGCGCCAGCAGCTTGGTTGGCGGGGGTGTTCAAGAGACCCAGTACTTC. This encodes CASSLVGGGVQETQYF.